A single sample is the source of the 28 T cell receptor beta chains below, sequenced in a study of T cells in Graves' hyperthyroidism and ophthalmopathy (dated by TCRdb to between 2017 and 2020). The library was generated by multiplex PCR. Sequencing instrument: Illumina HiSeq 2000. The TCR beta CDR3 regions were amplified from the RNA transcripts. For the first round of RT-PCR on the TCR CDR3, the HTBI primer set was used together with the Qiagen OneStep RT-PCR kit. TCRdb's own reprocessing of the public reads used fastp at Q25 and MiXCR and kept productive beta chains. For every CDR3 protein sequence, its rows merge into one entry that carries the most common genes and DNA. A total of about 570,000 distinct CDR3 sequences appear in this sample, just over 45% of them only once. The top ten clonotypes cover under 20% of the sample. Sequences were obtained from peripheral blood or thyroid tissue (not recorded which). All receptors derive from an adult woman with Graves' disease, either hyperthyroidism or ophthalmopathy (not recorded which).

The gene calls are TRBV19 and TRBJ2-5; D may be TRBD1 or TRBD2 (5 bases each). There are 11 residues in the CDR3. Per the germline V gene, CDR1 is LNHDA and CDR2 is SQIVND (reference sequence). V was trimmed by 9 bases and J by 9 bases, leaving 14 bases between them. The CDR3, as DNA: TGTGCCAGCAGCCAGCCGGGGCCCCAGTACTTC. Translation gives CASSQPGPQYF.

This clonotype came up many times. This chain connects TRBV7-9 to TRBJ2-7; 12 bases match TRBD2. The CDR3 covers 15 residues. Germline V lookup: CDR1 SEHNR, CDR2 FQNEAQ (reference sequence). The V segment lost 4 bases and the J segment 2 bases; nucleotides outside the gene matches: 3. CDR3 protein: CASSSWTSGAYEQYF. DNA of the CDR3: TGTGCCAGCAGCTCCTGGACTAGCGGGGCCTACGAGCAGTACTTC.

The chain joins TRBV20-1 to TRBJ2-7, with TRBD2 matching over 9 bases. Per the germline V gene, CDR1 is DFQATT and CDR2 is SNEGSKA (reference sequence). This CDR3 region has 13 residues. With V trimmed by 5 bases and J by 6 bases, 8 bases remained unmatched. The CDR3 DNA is TGCAGTGCTGGGGCGGGGGGGAGGTGCGAGCAGTACTTC. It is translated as CSAGAGGRCEQYF.

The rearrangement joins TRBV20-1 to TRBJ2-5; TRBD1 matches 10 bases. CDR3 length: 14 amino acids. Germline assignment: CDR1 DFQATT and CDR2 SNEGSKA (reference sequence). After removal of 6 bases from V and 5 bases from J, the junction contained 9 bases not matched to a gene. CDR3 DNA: TGCAGTGCGTGGGACAGGGGAGATGTGGAGACCCAGTACTTC. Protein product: CSAWDRGDVETQYF.

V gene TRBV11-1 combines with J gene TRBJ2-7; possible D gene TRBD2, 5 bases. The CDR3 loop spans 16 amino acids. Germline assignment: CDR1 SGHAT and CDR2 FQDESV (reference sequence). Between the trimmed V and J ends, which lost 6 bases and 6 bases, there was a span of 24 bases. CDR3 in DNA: TGTGCCAGCAGTGCTTCCCTATCCCCGGGTGGGAGCGAGCAGTACTTC. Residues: CASSASLSPGGSEQYF.

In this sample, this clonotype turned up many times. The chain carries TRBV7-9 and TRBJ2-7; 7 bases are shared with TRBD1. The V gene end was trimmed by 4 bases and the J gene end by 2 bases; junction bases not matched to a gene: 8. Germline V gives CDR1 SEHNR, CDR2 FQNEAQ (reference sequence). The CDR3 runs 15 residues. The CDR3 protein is CASSSFRDSPYEQYF. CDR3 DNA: TGTGCCAGCAGCTCTTTTCGGGACAGCCCCTACGAGCAGTACTTC.

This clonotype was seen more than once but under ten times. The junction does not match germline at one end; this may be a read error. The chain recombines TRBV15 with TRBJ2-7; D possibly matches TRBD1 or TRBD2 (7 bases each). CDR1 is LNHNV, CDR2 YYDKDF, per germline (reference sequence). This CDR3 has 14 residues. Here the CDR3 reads CATSSFQGGYEQYF. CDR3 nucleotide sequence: TGTGCCACCAGCAGCTTCCAGGGGGGGTACGAACAGTACTTC.

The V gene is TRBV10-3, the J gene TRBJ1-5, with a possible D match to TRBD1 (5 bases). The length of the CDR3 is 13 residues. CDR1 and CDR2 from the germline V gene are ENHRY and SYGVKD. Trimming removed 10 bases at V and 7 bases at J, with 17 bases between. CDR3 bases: TGTGCCACGAACGTGGGGGTAAGACAGCCCCAGCATTTT. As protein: CATNVGVRQPQHF.

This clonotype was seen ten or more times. CDR3: CASSLYNNPTNYGYTF. The CDR3 bases are TGTGCCAGCAGTTTATATAACAATCCGACTAACTATGGCTACACCTTC. V is TRBV12-3 or TRBV12-4 and J is TRBJ1-2; D remains unclear. The CDR3 has 16 residues. V gave up 2 bases and J gave up 0 bases, with 13 bases separating them.

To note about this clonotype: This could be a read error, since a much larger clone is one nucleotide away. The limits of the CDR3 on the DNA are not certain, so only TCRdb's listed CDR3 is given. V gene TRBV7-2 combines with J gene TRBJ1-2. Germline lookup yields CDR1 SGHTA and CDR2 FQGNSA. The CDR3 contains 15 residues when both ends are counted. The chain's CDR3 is CASSLVGGGNYGYAF.

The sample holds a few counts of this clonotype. CDR3 protein: CASSLVGGTDRYF. CDR3 nucleotide sequence: TGTGCCAGCAGCTTAGTCGGGGGGACAGATCGGTACTTC. J is TRBJ2-7 and V is TRBV11-2, with D perhaps matching TRBD1 or TRBD2 (7 bases each). The CDR3 is 13 residues long. V lost 1 base and J lost 12, with 16 bases in between. Germline loops: CDR1 SGHAT, CDR2 FQNNGV.

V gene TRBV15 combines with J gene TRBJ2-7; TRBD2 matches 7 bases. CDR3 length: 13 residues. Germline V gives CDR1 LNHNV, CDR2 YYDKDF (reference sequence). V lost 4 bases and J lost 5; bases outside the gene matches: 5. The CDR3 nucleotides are TGTGCCACCAGCAACCGACTAGCAGACGAGCAGTACTTC. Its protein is CATSNRLADEQYF.

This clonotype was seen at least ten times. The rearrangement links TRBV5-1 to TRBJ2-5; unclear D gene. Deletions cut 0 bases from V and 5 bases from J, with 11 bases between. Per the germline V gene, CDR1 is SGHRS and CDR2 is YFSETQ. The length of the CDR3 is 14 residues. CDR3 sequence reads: CASSLVGSEETQYF. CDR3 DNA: TGCGCCAGCAGCTTGGTCGGTTCGGAGGAGACCCAGTACTTC.

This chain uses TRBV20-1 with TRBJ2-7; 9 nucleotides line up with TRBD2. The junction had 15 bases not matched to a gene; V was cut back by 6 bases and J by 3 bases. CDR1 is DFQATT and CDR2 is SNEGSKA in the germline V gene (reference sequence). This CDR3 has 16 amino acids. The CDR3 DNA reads TGCAGTGCCACGCGGCGGCTAGCGGGACCGGTCTACGAGCAGTACTTC. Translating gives CSATRRLAGPVYEQYF.

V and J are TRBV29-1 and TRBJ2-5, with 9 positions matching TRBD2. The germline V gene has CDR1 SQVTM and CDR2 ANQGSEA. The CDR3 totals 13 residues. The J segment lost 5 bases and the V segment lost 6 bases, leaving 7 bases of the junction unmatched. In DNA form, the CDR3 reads TGCAGCGTGGGTAGCGGGAGTTGTGAGACCCAGTACTTC. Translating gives CSVGSGSCETQYF.

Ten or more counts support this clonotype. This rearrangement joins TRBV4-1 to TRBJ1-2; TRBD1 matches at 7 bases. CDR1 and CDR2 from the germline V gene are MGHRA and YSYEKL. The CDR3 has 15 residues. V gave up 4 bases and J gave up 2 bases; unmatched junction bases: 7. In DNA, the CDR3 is TGCGCCAGCAGCCCTCGGACAGGAGCCAACTATGGCTACACCTTC. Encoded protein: CASSPRTGANYGYTF.

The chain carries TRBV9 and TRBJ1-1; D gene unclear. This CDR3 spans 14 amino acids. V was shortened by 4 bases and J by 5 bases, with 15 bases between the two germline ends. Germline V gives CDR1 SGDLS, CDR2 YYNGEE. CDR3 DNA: TGTGCCAGCAGCCCTCGCTCGTGGAGGACTGAAGCTTTCTTT. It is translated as CASSPRSWRTEAFF.

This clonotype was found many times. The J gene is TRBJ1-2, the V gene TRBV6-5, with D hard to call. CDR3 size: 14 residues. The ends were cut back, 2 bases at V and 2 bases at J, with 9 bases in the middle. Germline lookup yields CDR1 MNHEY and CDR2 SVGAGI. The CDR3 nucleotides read TGTGCCAGCAGTTACGGAGGGCGGAACTATGGCTACACCTTC. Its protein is CASSYGGRNYGYTF.

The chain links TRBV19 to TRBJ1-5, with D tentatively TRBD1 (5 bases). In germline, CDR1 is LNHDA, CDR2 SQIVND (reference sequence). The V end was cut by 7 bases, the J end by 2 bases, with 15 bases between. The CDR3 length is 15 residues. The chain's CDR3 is CASTAGGLGNQPQHF. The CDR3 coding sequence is TGTGCCAGTACCGCGGGGGGTTTGGGCAATCAGCCCCAGCATTTT.

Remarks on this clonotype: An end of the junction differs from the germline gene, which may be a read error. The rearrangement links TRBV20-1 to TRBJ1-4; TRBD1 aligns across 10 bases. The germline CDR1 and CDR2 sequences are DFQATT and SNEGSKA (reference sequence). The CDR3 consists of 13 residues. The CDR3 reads CSARGQGSEILFF. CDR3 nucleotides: TGCAGTGCCCGGGGACAGGGGTCCGAAATACTGTTTTTT.

CDR3 loop: CSVGLGLEKLFF. The CDR3 DNA reads as TGCAGCGTTGGGCTAGGGCTTGAAAAACTGTTTTTT. This chain connects TRBV29-1 to TRBJ1-4, with unresolved D. Per the germline V gene, CDR1 is SQVTM and CDR2 is ANQGSEA. This CDR3 has 12 residues. Trimming removed 4 bases at V and 7 bases at J, with 10 bases between. Full variable domain (missing parts from reference TRBV29-1 and TRBJ1-4): SAVISQKPSRDICQRGTSLTIQCQVDSQVTMMFWYRQQPGQSLTLIATANQGSEATYESGFVIDKFPISRPNLTFSTLTVSNMSPEDSSIYLCSVGLGLEKLFFGSGTQLSVL.

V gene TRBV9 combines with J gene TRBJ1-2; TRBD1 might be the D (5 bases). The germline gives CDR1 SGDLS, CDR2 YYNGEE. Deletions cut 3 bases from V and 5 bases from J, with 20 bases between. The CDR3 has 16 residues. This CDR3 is CASSGSRDGSIYGYTF. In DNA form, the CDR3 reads TGTGCCAGCAGCGGATCCCGGGACGGGTCAATATATGGCTACACCTTC. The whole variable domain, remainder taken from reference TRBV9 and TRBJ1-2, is DSGVTQTPKHLITATGQRVTLRCSPRSGDLSVYWYQQSLDQGLQFLIQYYNGEERAKGNILERFSAQQFPDLHSELNLSSLELGDSALYFCASSGSRDGSIYGYTFGSGTRLTVV.

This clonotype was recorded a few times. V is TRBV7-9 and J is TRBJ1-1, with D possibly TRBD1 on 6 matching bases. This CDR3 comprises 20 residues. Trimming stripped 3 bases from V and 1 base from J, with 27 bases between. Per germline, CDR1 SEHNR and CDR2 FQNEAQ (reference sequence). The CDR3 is CASSFFLGPLGGARNTEAFF. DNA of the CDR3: TGTGCCAGCAGCTTTTTCTTAGGTCCGCTCGGGGGGGCCAGGAACACTGAAGCTTTCTTT.

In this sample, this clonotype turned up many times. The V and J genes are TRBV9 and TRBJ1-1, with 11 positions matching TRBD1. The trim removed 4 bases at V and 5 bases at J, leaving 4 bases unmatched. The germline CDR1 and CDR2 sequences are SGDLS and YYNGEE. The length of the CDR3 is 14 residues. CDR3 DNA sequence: TGTGCCAGCAGCCTAGGGACAGGGGGAACTGAAGCTTTCTTT. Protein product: CASSLGTGGTEAFF.

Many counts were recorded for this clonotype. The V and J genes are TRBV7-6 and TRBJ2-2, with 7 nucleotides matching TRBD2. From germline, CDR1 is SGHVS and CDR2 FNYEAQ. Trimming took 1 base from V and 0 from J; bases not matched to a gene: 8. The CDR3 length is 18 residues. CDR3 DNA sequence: TGTGCCAGCAGCTTAGGGGGTAGAGCGGGATCGAACACCGGGGAGCTGTTTTTT. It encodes CASSLGGRAGSNTGELFF.

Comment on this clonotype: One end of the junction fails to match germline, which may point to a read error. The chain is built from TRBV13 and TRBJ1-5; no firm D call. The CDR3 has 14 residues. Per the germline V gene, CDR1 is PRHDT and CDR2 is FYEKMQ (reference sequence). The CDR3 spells CASSLYNGIQSQHF. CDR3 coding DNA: TGTGCCAGCAGTTTATATAATGGGATTCAGTCCCAGCATTTT. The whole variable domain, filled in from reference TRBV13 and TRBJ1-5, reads AAGVIQSPRHLIKEKRETATLKCYPIPRHDTVYWYQQGPGQDPQFLISFYEKMQSDKGSIPDRFSAQQFSDYHSELNMSSLELGDSALYFCASSLYNGIQSQHFGDGTRLSIL.

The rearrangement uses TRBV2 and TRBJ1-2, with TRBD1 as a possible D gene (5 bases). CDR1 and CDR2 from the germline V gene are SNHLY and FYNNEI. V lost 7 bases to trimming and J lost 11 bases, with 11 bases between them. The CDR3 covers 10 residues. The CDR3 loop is CASTGNEYTF. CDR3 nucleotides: TGTGCCAGCACAGGGAATGAGTACACCTTC.

The CDR3 here is CSVPRDLHNEQFF. CDR3 bases: TGCAGCGTTCCCCGGGACTTACACAATGAGCAGTTCTTC. The chain is built from TRBV29-1 and TRBJ2-1, with TRBD2 as a possible D gene (6 bases). CDR3 size: 13 residues. Germline CDR1 and CDR2: SQVTM and ANQGSEA. V was shortened by 5 bases and J by 5 bases, with 13 bases between the two germline ends.